This entry lists 14 T cell receptor beta chains sequenced from one sample in a study of blood T cell repertoires in COVID-19. Clones were sequenced by immunoSEQ multiplex PCR, and TCRdb holds only the in-frame ones, with some missing. Of 90,000 to 130,000 clones in the sample, around 81% are singletons; the top ten hold about 4%. Material: peripheral blood. These TCRs come from a woman aged 70-85 years with acute or convalescent COVID-19.

V gene TRBV5-4 combines with J gene TRBJ2-2; possible D gene TRBD2, 7 bases. The CDR3 has 15 residues. V gave up 0 bases and J gave up 4 bases, with 10 bases separating them. Germline V gives CDR1 SGHNT, CDR2 YYREEE (reference sequence). In DNA, the CDR3 is TGTGCCAGCAGCTTGGCAGGGGAGGGCACCGGGGAGCTGTTTTTT. It translates to CASSLAGEGTGELFF.

This clone was observed many times. The chain carries TRBV19 and TRBJ1-1; 7 bases agree with TRBD1. The germline V gene encodes CDR1 LNHDA and CDR2 SQIVND (reference sequence). This CDR3 has 16 residues. The V segment lost 3 bases and the J segment 6 bases; nucleotides outside the gene matches: 13. In DNA, the CDR3 is TGTGCCAGTAGTATCTTAAAAAACCGGGACAGAGCTGAAGCTTTCTTT. It yields the protein CASSILKNRDRAEAFF.

The chain employs TRBV12-3 or TRBV12-4 and TRBJ1-3, with D perhaps TRBD1 (5 bases). The germline V and J ends were trimmed by 6 bases and 4 bases, with 10 bases remaining between them. The CDR3 length is 13 residues. CDR3 sequence reads: CASRGRVGNTIYF. The DNA for the CDR3 is TGTGCCAGCAGAGGCAGGGTCGGAAACACCATATATTTT.

In this sample, this clone turned up a few times. This chain links TRBV15 with TRBJ1-2; D gene unclear. This CDR3 spans 14 amino acids. Trimming pared 0 bases from V and 3 bases from J, leaving 8 bases between. The germline gives CDR1 LNHNV, CDR2 YYDKDF (reference sequence). The CDR3 sequence is CATSRDIADYGYTF. CDR3 bases: TGTGCCACCAGCAGAGATATTGCAGACTATGGCTACACCTTC.

This rearrangement joins TRBV6-2 or TRBV6-3 to TRBJ1-6; D not resolved. Looked up from germline, CDR1 is MNHEY and CDR2 is SVGEGT. Between the trimmed V and J ends, which lost 2 bases and 14 bases, there was a span of 22 bases. The CDR3 is 16 residues long. The CDR3 DNA is TGTGCCAGCAGTTACCTTGCGGAGGTGGCGTACGGAGCCCTCCACTTT. Residues: CASSYLAEVAYGALHF.

This sequence joins TRBV5-4 and TRBJ2-3, with D possibly being TRBD2 (6 bases). Trimming pared 2 bases from V and 9 bases from J, leaving 16 bases between. Germline CDR1 is SGHNT and CDR2 is YYREEE (reference sequence). This CDR3 comprises 14 residues. DNA for the CDR3: TGTGCCAGCAGCTTCGGGACTGACCCCGCAACGCAGTATTTT. It specifies CASSFGTDPATQYF.

The chain recombines TRBV5-1 with TRBJ1-2, with D hard to call. The length of the CDR3 is 15 residues. Between the trimmed V and J ends, which lost 6 bases and 5 bases, there was a span of 20 bases. Germline CDR1 is SGHRS and CDR2 is YFSETQ. Here the CDR3 reads CASTLASPTSYGYTF. CDR3 nucleotides: TGCGCCAGCACCCTAGCGAGCCCCACCTCATATGGCTACACCTTC.

This chain links TRBV5-6 with TRBJ1-5, with a possible D match to TRBD1 (6 bases). The length of the CDR3 is 16 residues. V shed 4 bases and J shed 1 base, with 15 bases lying between them. Germline V CDR1 and CDR2: SGHDT, YYEEEE. CDR3 sequence reads: CASSQRTVLSNQPQHF. For the CDR3, the DNA is TGTGCCAGCAGCCAAAGGACAGTCCTCAGCAATCAGCCCCAGCATTTT.

The chain couples TRBV2 to TRBJ2-5, with 9 bases aligning to TRBD1. CDR1 is SNHLY and CDR2 is FYNNEI in the germline V gene. The CDR3 is 14 residues long. Trimming at V came to 7 bases and at J to 1 base, leaving 4 bases not matched to a gene. The CDR3 bases are TGTGCCAGCAAGGGGACAGGGCGCCAAGAGACCCAGTACTTC. Encoded protein: CASKGTGRQETQYF. Variable domain in full (rest from reference TRBV2 and TRBJ2-5): EPEVTQTPSHQVTQMGQEVILRCVPISNHLYFYWYRQILGQKVEFLVSFYNNEISEKSEIFDDQFSVERPDGSNFTLKIRSTKLEDSAMYFCASKGTGRQETQYFGPGTRLLVL.

The J gene is TRBJ2-5, the V gene TRBV10-1, with 13 bases identical to TRBD2. J lost 1 base, V lost 5 bases, and 4 bases had no gene match. The V gene's germline CDR1 is WNHNN and CDR2 SYGVQD (reference sequence). The CDR3 totals 16 residues. CDR3 sequence (DNA): TGCGCCAGCAGTCGAGGACTAGCGGGGGCCCAAGAGACCCAGTACTTC. This translates into CASSRGLAGAQETQYF.

V usage is TRBV29-1 and J usage is TRBJ1-3; D remains unclear. Germline CDR1 and CDR2: SQVTM and ANQGSEA. The CDR3 spans 12 residues. Trimming took 1 base from V and 8 from J, leaving 9 bases between them. CDR3 in DNA: TGCAGCGTTGAAGTCCGGTCGGACACCATATATTTT. As protein: CSVEVRSDTIYF.

The count of this clone is one. Relative to the germline gene, one junction end is altered; a read error may explain this. The V and J genes are TRBV19 and TRBJ1-5; D remains unclear. Germline loops: CDR1 LNHDA, CDR2 SQIVND (reference sequence). CDR3 size: 16 residues. The CDR3 protein is CASSIRGNGNFQLQHF. In nucleotides, the CDR3 is TGTGCCAGTAGTATTCGGGGAAATGGGAACTTTCAGCTCCAGCATTTT.

A few counts support this clone. J is TRBJ1-4 and V is TRBV28, with TRBD1 identical over 8 bases. The germline gives CDR1 MDHEN, CDR2 SYDVKM. V dropped 6 bases and J dropped 4; count of bases not matched to a gene: 10. The CDR3 has 16 residues. The CDR3 sequence is CASSPGGAVVNEKLFF. DNA of the CDR3: TGTGCCAGCAGCCCAGGGGGCGCGGTTGTTAATGAAAAACTGTTTTTT.

The chain joins TRBV11-3 to TRBJ1-4; 8 bases map to TRBD1. The J segment lost 1 base and the V segment lost 3 bases, leaving 4 bases of the junction unmatched. The CDR3 sequence is 16 residues long. The germline V gene has CDR1 SGHNT and CDR2 YENEEA. CDR3 region: CASSLGTGGTNEKLFF. CDR3 bases: TGTGCCAGCAGCTTGGGCACAGGGGGAACTAATGAAAAACTGTTTTTT.